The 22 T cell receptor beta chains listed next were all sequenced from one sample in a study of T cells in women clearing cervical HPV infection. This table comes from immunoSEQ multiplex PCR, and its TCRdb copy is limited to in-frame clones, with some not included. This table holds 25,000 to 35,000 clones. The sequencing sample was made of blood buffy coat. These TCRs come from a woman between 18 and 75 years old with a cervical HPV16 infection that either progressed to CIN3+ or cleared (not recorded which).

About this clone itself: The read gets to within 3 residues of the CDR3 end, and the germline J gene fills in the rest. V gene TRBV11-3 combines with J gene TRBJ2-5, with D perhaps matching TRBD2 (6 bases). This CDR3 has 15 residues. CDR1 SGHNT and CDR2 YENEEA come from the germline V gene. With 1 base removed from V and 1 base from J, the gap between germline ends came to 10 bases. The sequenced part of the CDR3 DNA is TGTGCCAGCAGCTTAGGAGTGGGACTCCAAGAGACC. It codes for CASSLGVGLQET. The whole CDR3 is CASSLGVGLQETQYF.

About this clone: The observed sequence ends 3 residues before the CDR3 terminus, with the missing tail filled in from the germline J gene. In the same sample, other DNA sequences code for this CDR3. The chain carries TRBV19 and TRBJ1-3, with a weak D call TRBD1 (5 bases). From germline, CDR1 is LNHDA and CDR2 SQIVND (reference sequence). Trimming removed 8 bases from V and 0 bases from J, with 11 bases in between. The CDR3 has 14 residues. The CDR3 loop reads CASAGQISGNTIYF. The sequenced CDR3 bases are TGTGCCAGTGCGGGGCAGATCTCTGGAAACACC.

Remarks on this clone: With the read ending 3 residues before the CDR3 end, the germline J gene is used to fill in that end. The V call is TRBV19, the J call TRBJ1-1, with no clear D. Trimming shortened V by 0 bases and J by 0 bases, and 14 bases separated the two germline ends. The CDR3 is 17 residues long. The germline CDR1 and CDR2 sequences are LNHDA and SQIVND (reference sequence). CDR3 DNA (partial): TGTGCCAGTAGTATAGAGATCTCTACCACCATGAACACTGAA. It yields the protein CASSIEISTTMNTE. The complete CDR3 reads CASSIEISTTMNTEAFF.

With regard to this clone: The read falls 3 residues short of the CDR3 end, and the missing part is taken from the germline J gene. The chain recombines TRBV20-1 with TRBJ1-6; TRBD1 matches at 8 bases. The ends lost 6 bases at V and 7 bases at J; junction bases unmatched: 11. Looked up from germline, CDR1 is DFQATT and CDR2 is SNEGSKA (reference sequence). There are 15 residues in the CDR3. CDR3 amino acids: CSAPTGGIANSPLHF. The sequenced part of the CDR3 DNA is TGCAGTGCGCCTACAGGGGGGATAGCCAATTCACCC.

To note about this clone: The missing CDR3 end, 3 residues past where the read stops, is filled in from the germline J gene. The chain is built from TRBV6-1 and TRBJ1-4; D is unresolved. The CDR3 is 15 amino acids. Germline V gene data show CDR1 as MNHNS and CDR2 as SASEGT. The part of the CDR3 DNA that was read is TGTGCCAGCAGTGCGGAGGGCCTGTATAATTCACCA. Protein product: CASSAEGLYNSP. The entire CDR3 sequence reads CASSAEGLYNSPLFF.

CDR3 protein: CASSPPVDRGPEAFF. Partial CDR3 DNA: TGTGCCAGCTCACCACCGGTGGACAGGGGGCCTGAA. The V call is TRBV18, the J call TRBJ1-1, with 11 bases that match TRBD1. The CDR3 extends 3 residues past the end of the read, so its final part is completed from the germline J gene. The length of the CDR3 is 15 residues. The ends lost 0 bases at V and 6 bases at J; junction bases unmatched: 3. Germline V lookup: CDR1 KGHSH, CDR2 LQKENI.

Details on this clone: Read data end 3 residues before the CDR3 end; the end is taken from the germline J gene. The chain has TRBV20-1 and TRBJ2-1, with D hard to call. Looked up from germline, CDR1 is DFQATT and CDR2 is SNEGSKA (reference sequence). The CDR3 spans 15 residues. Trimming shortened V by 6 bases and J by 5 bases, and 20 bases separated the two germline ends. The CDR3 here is CSAEPATKLNNEQFF. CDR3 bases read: TGCAGTGCGGAACCAGCAACAAAACTAAACAATGAG.

The part of the CDR3 DNA that was read is TGTGCCAGCAGCTTAGCGGCTAGCGGATACAATGAG. It specifies CASSLAASGYNE. The whole CDR3 reads CASSLAASGYNEQFF. The chain uses TRBV7-2 and TRBJ2-1, with 7 bases matching TRBD2. From the germline J gene comes the end of the CDR3, since the read stops 3 residues before it. CDR1 is SGHTA and CDR2 is FQGNSA in the germline V gene. J was trimmed by 4 bases and V by 0 bases; bases with no gene match: 3. The CDR3 has 15 residues. The full variable domain, rest sourced from reference TRBV7-2 and TRBJ2-1, is GAGVSQSPSNKVTEKGKDVELRCDPISGHTALYWYRQSLGQGLEFLIYFQGNSAPDKSGLPSDRFSAERTGGSVSTLTIQRTQQEDSAVYLCASSLAASGYNEQFFGPGTRLTVL.

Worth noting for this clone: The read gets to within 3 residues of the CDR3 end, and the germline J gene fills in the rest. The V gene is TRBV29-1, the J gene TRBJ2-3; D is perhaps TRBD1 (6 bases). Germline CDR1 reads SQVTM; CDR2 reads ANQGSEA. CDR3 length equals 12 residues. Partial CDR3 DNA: TGCAGCGTCACGGCAGGGGATCAGCCG. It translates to CSVTAGDQP. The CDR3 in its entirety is CSVTAGDQPQYF.

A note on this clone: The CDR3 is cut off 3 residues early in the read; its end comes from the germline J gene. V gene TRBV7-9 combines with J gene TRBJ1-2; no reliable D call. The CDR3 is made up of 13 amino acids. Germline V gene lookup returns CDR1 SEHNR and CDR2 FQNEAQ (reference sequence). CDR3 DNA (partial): TGTGCCAGCAGCGATAGCGGCACAGATACC. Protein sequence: CASSDSGTDT. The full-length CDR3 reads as CASSDSGTDTYTF.

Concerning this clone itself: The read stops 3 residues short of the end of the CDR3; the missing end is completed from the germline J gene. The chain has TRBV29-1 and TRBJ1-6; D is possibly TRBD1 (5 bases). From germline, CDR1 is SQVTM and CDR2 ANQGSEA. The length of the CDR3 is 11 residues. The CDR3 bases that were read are TGCAGCGTTGAAGATCGGGGGACC. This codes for CSVEDRGT. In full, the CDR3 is CSVEDRGTLHF.

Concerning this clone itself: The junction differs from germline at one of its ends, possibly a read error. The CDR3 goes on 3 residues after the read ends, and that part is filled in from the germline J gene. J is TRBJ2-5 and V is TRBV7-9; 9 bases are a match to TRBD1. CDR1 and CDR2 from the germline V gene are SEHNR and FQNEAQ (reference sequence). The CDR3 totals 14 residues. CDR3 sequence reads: CSSSPDRGQETQYF. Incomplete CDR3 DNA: TGTTCCAGCAGCCCGGACAGGGGCCAAGAGACC.

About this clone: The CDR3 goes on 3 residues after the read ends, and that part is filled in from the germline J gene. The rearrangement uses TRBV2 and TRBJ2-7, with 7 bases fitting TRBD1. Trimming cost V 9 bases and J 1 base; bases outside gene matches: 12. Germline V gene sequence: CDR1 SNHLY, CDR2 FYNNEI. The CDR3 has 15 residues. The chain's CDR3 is CASRKIWDSSYEQYF. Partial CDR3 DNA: TGTGCCAGTAGAAAGATTTGGGACAGTTCCTACGAG.

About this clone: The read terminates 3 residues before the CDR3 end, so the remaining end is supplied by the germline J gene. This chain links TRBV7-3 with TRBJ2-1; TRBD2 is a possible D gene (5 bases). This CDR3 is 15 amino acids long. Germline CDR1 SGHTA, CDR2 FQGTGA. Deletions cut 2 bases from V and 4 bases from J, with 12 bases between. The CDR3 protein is CASSLGEGGYNEQFF. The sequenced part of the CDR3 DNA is TGTGCCAGCAGCTTAGGTGAGGGTGGTTACAATGAG.

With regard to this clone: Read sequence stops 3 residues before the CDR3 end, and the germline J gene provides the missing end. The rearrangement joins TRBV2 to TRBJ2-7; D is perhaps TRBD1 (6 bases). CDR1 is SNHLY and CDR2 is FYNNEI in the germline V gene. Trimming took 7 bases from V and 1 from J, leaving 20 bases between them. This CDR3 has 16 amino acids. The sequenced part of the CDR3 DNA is TGTGCCAGCATTACCTTAGAGGGGGAGAGATCCTACGAG. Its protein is CASITLEGERSYE. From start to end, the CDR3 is CASITLEGERSYEQYF.

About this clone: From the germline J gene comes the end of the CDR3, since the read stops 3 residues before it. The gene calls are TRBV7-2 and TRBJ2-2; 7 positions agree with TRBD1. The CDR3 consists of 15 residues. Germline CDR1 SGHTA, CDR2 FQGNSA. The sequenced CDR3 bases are TGTGCCAGCAGCTTTAGTGACAGGGATAATTCACCG. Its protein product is CASSFSDRDNSP. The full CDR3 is CASSFSDRDNSPLFF. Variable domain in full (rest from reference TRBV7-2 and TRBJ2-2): GAGVSQSPSNKVTEKGKDVELRCDPISGHTALYWYRQSLGQGLEFLIYFQGNSAPDKSGLPSDRFSAERTGGSVSTLTIQRTQQEDSAVYLCASSFSDRDNSPLFFGEGSRLTVL.

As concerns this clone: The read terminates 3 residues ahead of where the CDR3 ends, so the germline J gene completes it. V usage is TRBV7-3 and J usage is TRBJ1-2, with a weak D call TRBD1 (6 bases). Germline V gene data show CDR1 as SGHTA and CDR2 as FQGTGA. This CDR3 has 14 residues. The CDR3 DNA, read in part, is TGTGCCAGCAGCCTCGGACAGCCCACGGATACC. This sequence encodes CASSLGQPTDT. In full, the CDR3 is CASSLGQPTDTYTF.

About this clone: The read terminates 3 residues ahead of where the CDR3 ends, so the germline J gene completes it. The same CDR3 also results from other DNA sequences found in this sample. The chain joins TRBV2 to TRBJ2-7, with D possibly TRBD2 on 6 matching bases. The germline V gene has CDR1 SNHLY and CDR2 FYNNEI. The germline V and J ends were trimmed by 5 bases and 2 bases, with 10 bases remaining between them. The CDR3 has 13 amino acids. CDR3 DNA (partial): TGTGCCAGCAGTCCCAGGGAGGCCTACGAG. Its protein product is CASSPREAYE. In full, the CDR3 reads CASSPREAYEQYF.

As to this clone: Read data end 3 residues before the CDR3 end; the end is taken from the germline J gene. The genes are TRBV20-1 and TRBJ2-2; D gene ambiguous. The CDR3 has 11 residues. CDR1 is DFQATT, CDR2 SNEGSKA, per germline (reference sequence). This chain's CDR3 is CSASDNEKLFF. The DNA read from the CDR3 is TGCAGTGCTTCAGACAATGAAAAG.

The CDR3 bases that were read are TGTGCCAGCAGTGAAGCGTTAACAGGATCTCATGAAAAG. Its translation is CASSEALTGSHEK. The whole CDR3 protein is CASSEALTGSHEKLFF. The rearrangement joins TRBV6-1 to TRBJ2-2; perhaps TRBD1 as D (5 bases). The read comes to an end 3 residues before the CDR3 does, leaving the germline J gene to fill in the end. CDR1 is MNHNS and CDR2 is SASEGT in the germline V gene. CDR3 length equals 16 residues.

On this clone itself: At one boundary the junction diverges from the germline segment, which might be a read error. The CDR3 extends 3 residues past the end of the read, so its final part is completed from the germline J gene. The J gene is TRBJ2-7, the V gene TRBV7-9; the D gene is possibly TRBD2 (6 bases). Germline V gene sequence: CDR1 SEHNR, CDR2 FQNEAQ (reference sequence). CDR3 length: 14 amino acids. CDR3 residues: CARSSAGRHYEQYF. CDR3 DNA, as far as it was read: TGTGCCCGCAGCTCTGCGGGGCGACACTACGAG.

CDR3 DNA, as far as it was read: TGTGCCAGCAGCTTAGTACGAGGGTTTAGTTCACCA. Protein product: CASSLVRGFSSP. The entire CDR3 is CASSLVRGFSSPLFF. The J gene is TRBJ1-4, the V gene TRBV7-9; unclear D gene. The read ends 3 residues shy of where the CDR3 ends; the end is completed using the germline J gene. CDR3 size: 15 residues. Germline lookup yields CDR1 SEHNR and CDR2 FQNEAQ (reference sequence).